The entry below describes one T cell receptor (beta chain). The length of the CDR3 is 16 residues. The germline V gene encodes CDR1 SGHRS and CDR2 YFSETQ. The V end lost 3 bases, the J end lost 4 bases, and 19 bases lay between the germline ends. PCR involved 60 Vbeta and 13 Jbeta primers. The repertoire was sequenced with immunoSEQ multiplex PCR; TCRdb's copy has only in-frame clones and lacks some. The data hold over 150,000 clones, with roughly 83% observed a single time. The data stem from a study of cytomegalovirus exposure and HLA in healthy donors. The TCR originated in a boy under 10 years old in good health and CMV-seronegative. Input material: PBMCs. This chain uses TRBV5-1 with TRBJ1-2; the D gene is possibly TRBD1 (5 bases). The DNA for the CDR3 is TGCGCCAGCAGCTGGGGGGGTGACAGAGACGCCTATGGCTACACCTTC. This encodes CASSWGGDRDAYGYTF. The complete variable domain, with remaining parts taken from reference TRBV5-1 and TRBJ1-2, reads KAGVTQTPRYLIKTRGQQVTLSCSPISGHRSVSWYQQTPGQGLQFLFEYFSETQRNKGNFPGRFSGRQFSNSRSEMNVSTLELGDSALYLCASSWGGDRDAYGYTFGSGTRLTVV.